This TCR beta chain was recorded in a study of T-cell reconstitution after alpha-beta-depleted transplantation in children. The sample holds many counts of this clonotype. V gave up 5 bases and J gave up 5 bases, with 21 bases separating them. This CDR3 is built from 16 residues. CDR1 is ENHRY, CDR2 SYGVKD, per germline. Unique molecular identifiers were incorporated into the prepared TCRbeta library. MiXCR was run by TCRdb on the PCR reads, yielding one entry per CDR3 protein. The table lists fewer than 250,000 distinct CDR3 sequences, under 9.5% of them singletons. The V gene is TRBV10-3, the J gene TRBJ1-1; tentatively, D is TRBD1 (6 bases). This material consisted of PBMCs, mostly from graft donor cells, taken 180 days after TCRalphabeta/CD19-depleted stem cell transplant. The clonotype comes from a male patient aged 10-17 years who had a stem cell transplant for acute lymphoblastic leukemia, so the T cells may come from the graft donor. The CDR3 nucleotides read TGTGCCATCAGTCCGTCCGGGACACCCCGGAGGACTGAAGCTTTCTTT. Translating gives CAISPSGTPRRTEAFF.